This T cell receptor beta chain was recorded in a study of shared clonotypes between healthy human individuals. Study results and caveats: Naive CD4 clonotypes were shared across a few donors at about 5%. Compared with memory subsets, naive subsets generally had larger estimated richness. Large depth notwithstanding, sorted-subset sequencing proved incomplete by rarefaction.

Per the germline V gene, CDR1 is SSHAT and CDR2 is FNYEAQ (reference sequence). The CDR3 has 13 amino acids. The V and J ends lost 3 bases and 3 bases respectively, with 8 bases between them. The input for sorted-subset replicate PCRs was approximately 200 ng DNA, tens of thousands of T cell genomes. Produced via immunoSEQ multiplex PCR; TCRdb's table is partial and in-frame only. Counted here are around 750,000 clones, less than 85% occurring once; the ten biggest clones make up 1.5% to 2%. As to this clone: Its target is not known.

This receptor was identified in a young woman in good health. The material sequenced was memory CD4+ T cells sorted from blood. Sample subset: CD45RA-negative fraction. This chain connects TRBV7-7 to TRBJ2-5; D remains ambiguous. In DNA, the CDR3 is TGTGCCAGCAGCTTGGGTCCGAAAGAGACCCAGTACTTC. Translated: CASSLGPKETQYF. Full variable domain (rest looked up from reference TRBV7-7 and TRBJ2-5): GAGVSQSPRYKVTKRGQDVTLRCDPISSHATLYWYQQALGQGPEFLTYFNYEAQPDKSGLPSDRFSAERPEGSISTLTIQRTEQRDSAMYRCASSLGPKETQYFGPGTRLLVL.